This TCR beta chain comes out of a study of T cells in tuberculosis. Across the whole study: The T cells targeted glucose monomycolate, a mycobacterial lipid, via CD1B. Findings and caveats of the study: Some low-affinity tetramer-binding T cells may be absent from this sample.

The CDR3 is made up of 15 amino acids. The germline V gene has CDR1 SGHAT and CDR2 FQNNGV. V dropped 3 bases and J dropped 5 bases, with 16 bases sitting between them. After thawing and overnight rest, PBMC were stained with GMM-loaded CD1B tetramer, viability dye and anti-CD3 for sorting. The CD1B tetramers carried C32 glucose monomycolate purified from Rhodococcus equi. Tetramer-negative cells, 90,000 to 100,000 per donor, were also sorted. Clones were read by immunoSEQ multiplex PCR, and TCRdb kept only the in-frame ones, dropping some. This sample has roughly 59,000 clones, with 80% to 85% found just once. In its sample, this clone was seen a few times.

The specimen was CD1b-GMM tetramer-negative cells sorted from PBMCs. This clonotype originated in an adult woman with latent tuberculosis. The V gene is TRBV11-2, the J gene TRBJ2-5; D is possibly TRBD2 (6 bases). The CDR3 spells CASSFGGLRGETQYF. The CDR3 nucleotides read TGTGCCAGCAGCTTTGGAGGGCTCCGTGGGGAGACCCAGTACTTC.